The 30 T cell receptor beta chains presented below share a single source sample, sequenced in a study of blood T cells in healthy people across ages. It was with a sample-barcoded 5' primer and a J-beta primer mix that a second PCR of about 6 to 11 cycles was run. A single record per CDR3 protein comes from TCRdb applying MiXCR to the 5' RACE reads. Of 900,000 to 950,000 distinct CDR3 sequences in the sample, approximately 32% were seen once. The sample was also linked to a second study, of T cells of mothers and their children.

The sample consisted of blood. These receptor sequences come from a middle-aged woman in good health.

This clonotype was seen a few times. The chain couples TRBV19 to TRBJ2-7, with 7 bases aligning to TRBD2. CDR1 is LNHDA, CDR2 SQIVND, per germline (reference sequence). Germline trimming cut 3 bases from V and 2 bases from J; bases unmatched to any gene: 1. This CDR3 has 13 amino acids. The chain's CDR3 is CASSMTSTYEQYF. CDR3 coding DNA: TGTGCCAGTAGTATGACTAGCACCTACGAGCAGTACTTC.

The V gene is TRBV5-1, the J gene TRBJ2-5; 8 bases are shared with TRBD1. Germline-derived CDR1 and CDR2 are SGHRS and YFSETQ. The CDR3 is 17 amino acids. V shed 0 bases, J shed 4 bases, and the junction held 11 bases outside the gene matches. CDR3 amino acids: CASSLVPRQGAGETQYF. As DNA, the CDR3 is TGCGCCAGCAGCTTGGTCCCGCGTCAGGGGGCTGGAGAGACCCAGTACTTC.

The sample holds a few counts of this clonotype. The chain is built from TRBV9 and TRBJ2-7; 7 bases are shared with TRBD1. This CDR3 spans 14 amino acids. Germline CDR1 reads SGDLS; CDR2 reads YYNGEE. With 7 bases clipped from V and 2 bases from J, the junction kept 9 bases outside the gene matches. CDR3 sequence: CASGPTTGTYEQYF. The CDR3 DNA follows: TGTGCCAGCGGTCCGACGACAGGGACCTACGAGCAGTACTTC.

The table lists this clonotype with a few counts. The chain employs TRBV5-1 and TRBJ2-1; D could derive from TRBD1 or TRBD2 (6 bases each). The CDR3 is 15 residues long. Per the germline V gene, CDR1 is SGHRS and CDR2 is YFSETQ. Trimming left V 1 base short and J 7 bases short, with 15 bases between. Here the CDR3 reads CASSLSRGTGNEQFF. In nucleotides, the CDR3 is TGCGCCAGCAGCTTGTCAAGGGGGACTGGGAATGAGCAGTTCTTC.

V and J are TRBV2 and TRBJ1-6; a possible D gene is TRBD1 (5 bases). Trimming cost V 11 bases and J 9 bases, with 17 bases left between them. Germline V lookup: CDR1 SNHLY, CDR2 FYNNEI. The CDR3 totals 13 residues. Written as DNA, the CDR3 is TGTGCCGGTCACCCCGGCGGGGGTTCACCCCTCCACTTT. Translated: CAGHPGGGSPLHF. Complete variable domain (other parts from reference TRBV2 and TRBJ1-6): EPEVTQTPSHQVTQMGQEVILRCVPISNHLYFYWYRQILGQKVEFLVSFYNNEISEKSEIFDDQFSVERPDGSNFTLKIRSTKLEDSAMYFCAGHPGGGSPLHFGNGTRLTVT.

A remark on this clonotype: Possible read error: a much larger clone is one base away. The conserved final phenylalanine or tryptophan is absent from the CDR3, which likely points to a read error. The chain recombines TRBV20-1 with TRBJ2-7; 8 nucleotides agree with TRBD1. V shed 1 base, J shed 6 bases, and the junction held 5 bases outside the gene matches. The germline gives CDR1 DFQATT, CDR2 SNEGSKA (reference sequence). The CDR3 extends over 13 amino acids. CDR3 protein: CSARVDRGSEQYL. The CDR3 DNA sequence: TGCAGTGCTAGAGTAGACAGGGGTTCCGAGCAGTACTTA.

This clonotype was detected many times. This sequence joins TRBV6-6 and TRBJ2-7; tentatively, D is TRBD1 (6 bases). CDR3 length: 14 amino acids. Germline lookup yields CDR1 MNHNY and CDR2 SVGAGI (reference sequence). Trimming cost V 2 bases and J 0 bases, with 8 bases left between them. CDR3 bases: TGTGCCAGCAGTTACGAGGGGGTCTCCTACGAGCAGTACTTC. Translating it yields CASSYEGVSYEQYF.

The table lists this clonotype with many counts. This rearrangement joins TRBV7-2 to TRBJ2-7; D unresolved. This CDR3 is built from 13 residues. Looked up from germline, CDR1 is SGHTA and CDR2 is FQGNSA. V dropped 3 bases and J dropped 3 bases, with 9 bases sitting between them. In DNA form, the CDR3 reads TGTGCCAGCAGCTTCAAGGTTCTCTACGAGCAGTACTTC. Its protein product is CASSFKVLYEQYF.

As to this clonotype: Sequence at one end of the junction differs from germline and may be a read error. The genes are TRBV12-3 or TRBV12-4 and TRBJ2-5; D might be TRBD2 (7 bases). There are 13 residues in the CDR3. The CDR3 spells CACSGGAQETQYF. CDR3 DNA: TGTGCCTGCAGTGGGGGGGCCCAAGAGACCCAGTACTTC.

Turning to this clonotype: Compared with germline, one end of the junction differs, possibly owing to a read error. The rearrangement links TRBV7-2 to TRBJ1-1, with D unclear. Germline-derived CDR1 and CDR2 are SGHTA and FQGNSA. The CDR3 contains 14 residues. CDR3 nucleotide sequence: TGTGCCAGCAGCCCCCGGTTCCAGGTCACTGAAGCCTTCTTT. It is translated as CASSPRFQVTEAFF.

The CDR3 reads CSARARSRAKGPNTGELFF. CDR3 coding DNA: TGCAGTGCTAGAGCTAGGAGTAGGGCGAAGGGACCTAACACCGGGGAGCTGTTTTTT. The chain carries TRBV20-1 and TRBJ2-2; D tentatively fits TRBD1 or TRBD2 (5 bases each). V was pared by 1 base and J by 2 bases, with 23 bases between. The CDR3 is made up of 19 amino acids. Germline V CDR1 and CDR2: DFQATT, SNEGSKA (reference sequence).

For this clonotype: An end of the junction does not agree with germline; a read error may underlie this. This chain connects TRBV7-3 to TRBJ2-1; 9 bases align to TRBD2. The V gene's germline CDR1 is SGHTA and CDR2 FQGTGA. The CDR3 sequence is 15 residues long. The CDR3 is CVSSPSGLADNEQFF. Here the CDR3 DNA reads TGTGTCAGCAGCCCATCGGGACTAGCTGACAATGAGCAGTTCTTC.

J is TRBJ2-1 and V is TRBV7-3; a weak D match, TRBD1 (5 bases). Germline V gene data show CDR1 as SGHTA and CDR2 as FQGTGA. Between the trimmed V and J ends, which lost 3 bases and 0 bases, there was a span of 15 bases. The CDR3 sequence is 17 residues long. CDR3 sequence reads: CASSLGGGQFSYNEQFF. The DNA of the CDR3 is TGTGCCAGCAGCTTGGGTGGCGGACAATTCTCCTACAATGAGCAGTTCTTC.

Ten or more counts support this clonotype. The J gene is TRBJ2-3, the V gene TRBV7-3; D not certain. Trimming removed 5 bases at V and 2 bases at J, with 8 bases between. There are 13 residues in the CDR3. From germline, CDR1 is SGHTA and CDR2 FQGTGA. CDR3 DNA: TGTGCCAGCAGCCAATCCCCCACAGATACGCAGTATTTT. The encoded protein is CASSQSPTDTQYF.

In this sample, this clonotype turned up a few times. The rearrangement joins TRBV12-3 or TRBV12-4 to TRBJ1-1; D is uncertain. Trimming removed 5 bases at V and 0 bases at J, with 10 bases between. The CDR3 consists of 14 residues. This CDR3 reads CASSPVMVNTEAFF. DNA for the CDR3: TGTGCCAGCAGTCCCGTTATGGTGAACACTGAAGCTTTCTTT.

Comment on this clonotype: No conserved phenylalanine or tryptophan is present at the end of the CDR3, so a read error is the likely explanation. No DNA is shown, since the ends of the CDR3 on it are uncertain; the CDR3 is the one TCRdb lists. The rearrangement joins TRBV13 to TRBJ2-1; TRBD2, the D gene given by the table, was not confirmed from the DNA. The CDR3 length equals 12 residues, ends included. Germline lookup yields CDR1 PRHDT and CDR2 FYEKMQ (reference sequence). This CDR3 reads CASSQGAGGAFL.

The V gene is TRBV24-1, the J gene TRBJ2-1; 10 bases align to TRBD1. Germline trimming cut 4 bases from V and 0 bases from J; bases unmatched to any gene: 8. CDR3 size: 18 residues. In germline, CDR1 is KGHDR, CDR2 SFDVKD. In DNA form, the CDR3 reads TGTGCCACCAGTGAGACGACAGGGGGCCCGGGCTCCTACAATGAGCAGTTCTTC. It encodes CATSETTGGPGSYNEQFF.

The V and J genes are TRBV12-3 or TRBV12-4 and TRBJ1-2; D is undetermined. Trimming shortened V by 3 bases and J by 4 bases, and 12 bases separated the two germline ends. The CDR3 has 14 amino acids. The DNA for the CDR3 is TGTGCCAGCAGTTTTGGGCTCGGCGGCTATGGCTACACCTTC. Translated, it gives CASSFGLGGYGYTF.

Details on this clonotype: The junction departs from germline at one end; a sequencing error may be responsible. The chain is built from TRBV7-9 and TRBJ2-4; possible D gene TRBD1, 5 bases. Per germline, CDR1 SEHNR and CDR2 FQNEAQ (reference sequence). The CDR3 spans 13 residues. The CDR3 DNA sequence: TGCGCCAGCAGCTTACTCGACAGAAACATTCAGTACTTC. It yields the protein CASSLLDRNIQYF.

This clonotype was seen repeatedly, ten times or more. The V and J genes are TRBV4-1 and TRBJ1-6; D is unclear. The germline V gene has CDR1 MGHRA and CDR2 YSYEKL. V dropped 1 base and J dropped 10 bases, with 17 bases sitting between them. The CDR3 has 16 amino acids. CDR3 nucleotides: TGCGCCAGCAGCCAAGCCCTCGGATCATTCGGGTCACCCCTCCACTTT. Residues: CASSQALGSFGSPLHF.

Notes on this clonotype: This clone may be a read error of a much larger clone one base away. V and J are TRBV7-2 and TRBJ2-7; D unresolved. Germline V gene lookup returns CDR1 SGHTA and CDR2 FQGNSA. The CDR3 length is 12 residues. For the CDR3, the DNA is TGTGCCAGCAGCTTTGCCGGCTACGAGCGGTACTTC. Its protein product is CASSFAGYERYF.

This sequence joins TRBV7-9 and TRBJ2-3; D gene ambiguous. The V gene's germline CDR1 is SEHNR and CDR2 FQNEAQ (reference sequence). The V gene lost 6 bases and the J gene lost 0 bases, with 13 bases spanning the gap. This CDR3 spans 15 amino acids. Here the CDR3 reads CASSVVMTSTDTQYF. CDR3 DNA: TGTGCCAGCAGTGTCGTGATGACTAGCACAGATACGCAGTATTTT.

This clonotype has ten or more counts. The chain couples TRBV4-1 to TRBJ2-7, with 8 bases identical to TRBD2. The CDR3 is 13 amino acids. V lost 4 bases to trimming and J lost 3 bases; unmatched junction nucleotides: 2. Germline CDR1 is MGHRA and CDR2 is YSYEKL. CDR3 sequence: CASSPGGDYEQYF. CDR3 nucleotides: TGCGCCAGCAGCCCCGGGGGGGACTACGAGCAGTACTTC.

The chain uses TRBV5-1 and TRBJ2-1; 7 bases agree with TRBD1. Germline values: CDR1 SGHRS, CDR2 YFSETQ. The CDR3 is 15 amino acids. With 7 bases clipped from V and 9 bases from J, the junction kept 16 bases outside the gene matches. This chain's CDR3 is CASGPGQLSVSEQFF. CDR3 sequence (DNA): TGCGCCAGCGGGCCGGGACAGCTAAGTGTGAGTGAGCAGTTCTTC.

This sequence joins TRBV7-9 and TRBJ1-1; D is undetermined. V dropped 7 bases and J dropped 4 bases, with 16 bases sitting between them. The CDR3 extends over 14 amino acids. Germline CDR1 reads SEHNR; CDR2 reads FQNEAQ (reference sequence). As DNA, the CDR3 is TGTGCCAGCATCGGAGACTGGTCGCCCACTGAAGCTTTCTTT. Amino acids: CASIGDWSPTEAFF.

To note about this clonotype: Just one base apart from a much larger clone, this may be a read error. V is TRBV20-1 and J is TRBJ2-6; no reliable D call. Germline loops: CDR1 DFQATT, CDR2 SNEGSKA (reference sequence). The V end lost 5 bases, the J end lost 2 bases, and 7 bases lay between the germline ends. The CDR3 contains 13 residues. CDR3 region: CSAAEPGANVLTF. The CDR3 DNA reads as TGCAGTGCTGCTGAGCCTGGGGCCAACGTCCTGACTTTC.

The table lists this clonotype with a few counts. The genes are TRBV18 and TRBJ2-1; D is ambiguous. The CDR3 spans 14 residues. Trimming took 1 base from V and 9 from J, leaving 13 bases between them. Germline-derived CDR1 and CDR2 are KGHSH and LQKENI. The CDR3 DNA reads as TGTGCCAGCTCACCACGACCGATGCCTGGTGAGCAGTTCTTC. Translating it yields CASSPRPMPGEQFF.

This clonotype was observed at least ten times. The chain is built from TRBV6-5 and TRBJ2-7; perhaps TRBD1 as D (5 bases). CDR3 length: 13 amino acids. V lost 2 bases to trimming and J lost 1 base, with 6 bases between them. Germline CDR1 is MNHEY and CDR2 is SVGAGI. CDR3 residues: CASSYGASYEQYF. CDR3 coding DNA: TGTGCCAGCAGTTACGGGGCTTCCTACGAGCAGTACTTC.

At least ten counts were recorded for this clonotype. The V and J genes are TRBV7-2 and TRBJ2-7, with a tentative D call TRBD1 (5 bases). The CDR3 sequence is 14 residues long. V was clipped by 5 bases and J by 0 bases, with 11 bases between them. Germline CDR1 and CDR2: SGHTA and FQGNSA. The CDR3 sequence: CASSVMDTSYEQYF. In DNA, the CDR3 is TGTGCCAGCAGCGTAATGGACACCTCCTACGAGCAGTACTTC.

The V gene is TRBV5-1, the J gene TRBJ1-1, with a possible D match to TRBD1 (6 bases). Trimming removed 4 bases at V and 6 bases at J, with 13 bases between. Per the germline V gene, CDR1 is SGHRS and CDR2 is YFSETQ. The CDR3 extends over 13 amino acids. The CDR3 nucleotides are TGCGCCAGCAGCAATAAGGGGGACGCTGAAGCTTTCTTT. Translated, it gives CASSNKGDAEAFF. Combining the CDR3 with reference TRBV5-1 and TRBJ1-1 gives the whole variable domain KAGVTQTPRYLIKTRGQQVTLSCSPISGHRSVSWYQQTPGQGLQFLFEYFSETQRNKGNFPGRFSGRQFSNSRSEMNVSTLELGDSALYLCASSNKGDAEAFFGQGTRLTVV.